This T cell receptor beta chain was obtained from a study of blood T cells in healthy people across ages. The use of a sample-barcoded 5' primer and a J-beta primer mix characterized a second PCR of roughly 6 to 11 cycles. All cDNA molecules were each tagged by a template-switch adaptor with 12 random nucleotides. TCRdb redid the calling of the 5' RACE reads with MiXCR, one entry per CDR3 protein. The sample has approximately 1.5 million distinct CDR3 sequences; 35% to 45% are singletons. This TCR derives from a woman aged 18-29 years in good health. Material: blood.

The CDR3 DNA follows: TGCGCCAGCAGCCAAGTTCCCGGACAGTCCAATCAGCCCCAGCATTTT. Protein: CASSQVPGQSNQPQHF. This chain connects TRBV4-1 to TRBJ1-5; possible D gene TRBD1, 6 bases. Germline-derived CDR1 and CDR2 are MGHRA and YSYEKL. The CDR3 has 16 residues. The V end lost 1 base, the J end lost 3 bases, and 13 bases lay between the germline ends.